A single sample gave rise to the 2 T cell receptor beta chains below, sequenced in a study of T cells after yellow fever vaccination. TCRdb passed the 5' RACE reads through MiXCR, listing each CDR3 protein once. The sample consists of some 350,000 distinct CDR3 sequences, about 4% of them appearing once. The specimen was PBMCs, collected 5 days after the yellow fever booster vaccination. These receptors came from a man younger than 30 who received the YFV17D yellow fever vaccine.

At least ten counts were recorded for this clonotype. V and J are TRBV7-2 and TRBJ2-7; D is unclear. The CDR3 totals 13 residues. The germline gives CDR1 SGHTA, CDR2 FQGNSA. Trimming pared 1 base from V and 4 bases from J, leaving 8 bases between. CDR3 region: CASSLDVRYEQYF. The CDR3 DNA sequence: TGTGCCAGCAGCTTAGACGTGCGTTACGAGCAGTACTTC.

This sequence joins TRBV3-1 and TRBJ2-2; TRBD2 agrees at 9 bases. Germline CDR1 LGHDT, CDR2 YNNKEL (reference sequence). This CDR3 contains 17 residues. The V gene end was trimmed by 2 bases and the J gene end by 2 bases; junction bases not matched to a gene: 6. The CDR3 DNA sequence: TGTGCCAGCAGCCAACCCCCGGGACTAGCAAACACCGGGGAGCTGTTTTTT. Amino acid sequence: CASSQPPGLANTGELFF.